This is a list of T cell receptor beta chains from one sample in a study of T cell repertoires in cytomegalovirus infection. Their antigen targets remain unknown. TCRdb fed the reads into MiXCR, producing one record per CDR3 protein. Of 640,000 or so distinct CDR3 sequences in the sample, around a third were seen once. Sequences were derived from cultured PBMCs, sampled from culture after CMV antigen stimulation. All receptors derive from a human donor in good health (CMV status not recorded). Some clones in this sample may be carry-over from other donors' samples. The CDR3 runs from the conserved cysteine through the conserved F or W. A D gene is named only where the DNA matches it firmly. A clone size is listed for some rows: how often the clone was seen (once, few, many), or a class if it is expanded.

d_call: NA; clone_size: NA; v_call: TRBV12-3/TRBV12-4; j_call: TRBJ2-3; cdr3_nt: TGTGCCAGCAGTCCAAGATACAGCGTAGATACGCAGTATTTT; cdr3_aa: CASSPRYSVDTQYF
d_call: NA; clone_size: NA; v_call: TRBV2; j_call: TRBJ2-1; cdr3_nt: TGTGCCAGCAGTACCGGCTCCTACAATGAGCAGTTCTTC; cdr3_aa: CASSTGSYNEQFF
d_call: TRBD2; clone_size: NA; v_call: TRBV11-2; j_call: TRBJ2-5; cdr3_nt: TGTGCCAGCAGCTCCCTTGGGACTAGCGGGGAAGGGGAGACCCAGTACTTC; cdr3_aa: CASSSLGTSGEGETQYF
d_call: TRBD1; clone_size: NA; v_call: TRBV7-9; j_call: TRBJ2-5; cdr3_nt: TGTGCCAGCAGTACGAGGGACAGGAAAGAGACCCAGTACTTC; cdr3_aa: CASSTRDRKETQYF
d_call: TRBD2; clone_size: NA; v_call: TRBV25-1; j_call: TRBJ2-1; cdr3_nt: TGTGCCAGCAGTGAATTTTCGGGGGGGGGGGTCGCGACCTTGGAGCAGTTCTTC; cdr3_aa: CASSEFSGGGVATLEQFF
d_call: TRBD2; clone_size: few; v_call: TRBV11-1; j_call: TRBJ2-7; cdr3_nt: TGTGCCAGCAGCTCCTCCGGGACTAGCGGCGAGCAGTACTTC; cdr3_aa: CASSSSGTSGEQYF
d_call: NA; clone_size: NA; v_call: TRBV29-1; j_call: TRBJ1-2; cdr3_nt: TGCAGCGTTGAAAGGGTATTGGGTGGCTACACCTTC; cdr3_aa: CSVERVLGGYTF
d_call: TRBD1; clone_size: few; v_call: TRBV20-1; j_call: TRBJ2-3; cdr3_nt: TGCAGTGCACACGACAGGGCGGCAGATACGCAGTATTTT; cdr3_aa: CSAHDRAADTQYF
d_call: NA; clone_size: NA; v_call: TRBV12-3/TRBV12-4; j_call: TRBJ2-1; cdr3_nt: TGTGCCAGCAGTTTAGAAGGGGGAAAAAGGGGTGAGCAGTTCTTC; cdr3_aa: CASSLEGGKRGEQFF
d_call: NA; clone_size: NA; v_call: TRBV4-3; j_call: TRBJ2-1; cdr3_nt: TGCGCCAGCAGCCAAGATCTCCATGATGAGCAGTTCTTC; cdr3_aa: CASSQDLHDEQFF
d_call: NA; clone_size: many; v_call: TRBV7-2; j_call: TRBJ2-5; cdr3_nt: TGTGCCAGCAGCCCCTTGGGGGAGGAAGAGACCCAGTACTTC; cdr3_aa: CASSPLGEEETQYF
d_call: TRBD2; clone_size: NA; v_call: TRBV20-1; j_call: TRBJ2-3; cdr3_nt: TGCAGTGCTAGATTTAGCGGGACCACAGATACGCAGTATTTT; cdr3_aa: CSARFSGTTDTQYF
d_call: NA; clone_size: NA; v_call: TRBV7-8; j_call: TRBJ1-4; cdr3_nt: TGTGCCAGCAGCTTCAGAAGGGGCGGTGAAAAACTGTTTTTT; cdr3_aa: CASSFRRGGEKLFF
d_call: TRBD2; clone_size: NA; v_call: TRBV4-3; j_call: TRBJ2-1; cdr3_nt: TGCGCCAGCAGCCCCTTTGCGCTAGCGGCTGGGAGTGAGCAGTTCTTC; cdr3_aa: CASSPFALAAGSEQFF
d_call: NA; clone_size: NA; v_call: TRBV7-4; j_call: TRBJ2-5; cdr3_nt: TGTGCCAGCAGCTTAGCGGGACGGAGGTACCAAGAGACCCAGTACTTC; cdr3_aa: CASSLAGRRYQETQYF
d_call: NA; clone_size: few; v_call: TRBV4-1; j_call: TRBJ1-1; cdr3_nt: TGCGCCAGCAGCCAAGAGGTAGATACGACAGGAGCTTTCTTT; cdr3_aa: CASSQEVDTTGAFF
d_call: NA; clone_size: NA; v_call: TRBV6-2/TRBV6-3; j_call: TRBJ2-7; cdr3_nt: TGTGCCAGCGTCAGCGGGTCCACCTACGAGCAGTACTTC; cdr3_aa: CASVSGSTYEQYF
d_call: NA; clone_size: few; v_call: TRBV6-1; j_call: TRBJ1-6; cdr3_nt: TGTGCCAGCTCCCTAGTCCCGAGGAATTCACCCCTCCACTTT; cdr3_aa: CASSLVPRNSPLHF
d_call: NA; clone_size: NA; v_call: TRBV5-3; j_call: TRBJ1-1; cdr3_nt: TGTGCCAGCAGCCCCAGGGCCACTGAAGCTTTCTTT; cdr3_aa: CASSPRATEAFF
d_call: TRBD2; clone_size: many; v_call: TRBV7-2; j_call: TRBJ2-3; cdr3_nt: TGTGCCAGTATGTCGGTTAGCGGGATAATGGCAGATACGCAGTATTTT; cdr3_aa: CASMSVSGIMADTQYF
d_call: NA; clone_size: few; v_call: TRBV6-2/TRBV6-3; j_call: TRBJ2-7; cdr3_nt: TGTGCCAGCAAGGATAGAATTGTCGAGCAGTACTTC; cdr3_aa: CASKDRIVEQYF
d_call: NA; clone_size: NA; v_call: TRBV20-1; j_call: TRBJ2-3; cdr3_nt: TGCAGTGCTAGGGCCCCCGGAACTAGAATTGCAACAGATACGCAGTATTTT; cdr3_aa: CSARAPGTRIATDTQYF
d_call: NA; clone_size: NA; v_call: TRBV6-1; j_call: TRBJ1-1; cdr3_nt: TGTGCCAGCAGTGAAGCAAGAAGAAACACTGAAGCTTTCTTT; cdr3_aa: CASSEARRNTEAFF
d_call: TRBD2; clone_size: few; v_call: TRBV12-3/TRBV12-4; j_call: TRBJ2-5; cdr3_nt: TGTGCCAGCAGTTTTACGGCTAGCGGGGGCCGAGAGACCCAGTACTTC; cdr3_aa: CASSFTASGGRETQYF
d_call: NA; clone_size: NA; v_call: TRBV4-3; j_call: TRBJ2-7; cdr3_nt: TGCGCCAGCAGCCAAGAGTTACTAGCTCCCGAGCAGTACTTC; cdr3_aa: CASSQELLAPEQYF
d_call: TRBD1; clone_size: NA; v_call: TRBV19; j_call: TRBJ1-5; cdr3_nt: TGTGCCACCACCACAGGGGATCAGCCCCAGCATTTT; cdr3_aa: CATTTGDQPQHF
d_call: TRBD2; clone_size: few; v_call: TRBV6-2/TRBV6-3; j_call: TRBJ2-1; cdr3_nt: TGTGCCAGCAGTTCTCGAGCCGGGACTAGGGTCTACAATGAGCAGTTCTTC; cdr3_aa: CASSSRAGTRVYNEQFF
d_call: NA; clone_size: NA; v_call: TRBV6-1; j_call: TRBJ2-1; cdr3_nt: TGTGCCAGCAGTCGTTCGGACAATATCGGCAATGAGCAGTTCTTC; cdr3_aa: CASSRSDNIGNEQFF
d_call: TRBD1; clone_size: NA; v_call: TRBV6-1; j_call: TRBJ1-6; cdr3_nt: TGTGCCAGCAAAAGGGACAGGAACTCACCCCTCCACTTT; cdr3_aa: CASKRDRNSPLHF
d_call: NA; clone_size: few; v_call: TRBV7-9; j_call: TRBJ2-7; cdr3_nt: TGTGCCAGCAGCCCCACAGGCTCCGAGCAGTACTTC; cdr3_aa: CASSPTGSEQYF
d_call: TRBD1; clone_size: NA; v_call: TRBV5-1; j_call: TRBJ2-2; cdr3_nt: TGCGCCAGCAGCTCGGACAGGGTGGAAGGCGGGGAGCTGTTTTTT; cdr3_aa: CASSSDRVEGGELFF
d_call: NA; clone_size: NA; v_call: TRBV2; j_call: TRBJ1-1; cdr3_nt: TGTGCCAGCAGTGAAAGGGCAGGATCCATGAACACTGAAGCTTTCTTT; cdr3_aa: CASSERAGSMNTEAFF
d_call: NA; clone_size: few; v_call: TRBV11-2; j_call: TRBJ1-4; cdr3_nt: TGTGCCAGCAGCTTAGGTTATGGAGTAAGCCCTACTAATGAAAAACTGTTTTTT; cdr3_aa: CASSLGYGVSPTNEKLFF
d_call: NA; clone_size: few; v_call: TRBV28; j_call: TRBJ2-5; cdr3_nt: TGTGCCAGCAGTTTGGGGAGAGAGGGCCAAGAGACCCAGTACTTC; cdr3_aa: CASSLGREGQETQYF
d_call: NA; clone_size: NA; v_call: TRBV11-2; j_call: TRBJ1-4; cdr3_nt: TGTGCCAGCACCCTATCGGGGCGAACTAATGAAAAACTGTTTTTT; cdr3_aa: CASTLSGRTNEKLFF
d_call: TRBD2; clone_size: few; v_call: TRBV11-2; j_call: TRBJ2-7; cdr3_nt: TGTGCCAGCAGCTTAGAACGAGGGCTAGCGGGAGGTCTTATCTACGAGCAGTACTTC; cdr3_aa: CASSLERGLAGGLIYEQYF
d_call: NA; clone_size: NA; v_call: TRBV7-2; j_call: TRBJ2-5; cdr3_nt: TGTGCCAGCTCCACCTCGGGGGGCCGGAAGACCCAGTACTTC; cdr3_aa: CASSTSGGRKTQYF
d_call: NA; clone_size: few; v_call: TRBV4-1; j_call: TRBJ2-1; cdr3_nt: TGCGCCAGCAGATCCGGGACTTTGTCCTACAATGAGCAGTTCTTC; cdr3_aa: CASRSGTLSYNEQFF
d_call: NA; clone_size: few; v_call: TRBV6-1; j_call: TRBJ2-1; cdr3_nt: TGTGCCAGCAGTGTGGGGATTGGTGAGCAGTTCTTC; cdr3_aa: CASSVGIGEQFF
d_call: TRBD2; clone_size: NA; v_call: TRBV29-1; j_call: TRBJ2-7; cdr3_nt: TGCAGCGTTGATAGCGGGAGTTATAGCGAGCAGTACTTC; cdr3_aa: CSVDSGSYSEQYF
d_call: TRBD2; clone_size: many; v_call: TRBV7-2; j_call: TRBJ2-1; cdr3_nt: TGTGCCAGCAGCTTAGTGGGGACTAGCGGGGGATCCTACAATGAGCAGTTCTTC; cdr3_aa: CASSLVGTSGGSYNEQFF
d_call: NA; clone_size: NA; v_call: TRBV7-8; j_call: TRBJ1-6; cdr3_nt: TGTGCCAGCAGCTTTCAGAGGACACCCCTCCACTTT; cdr3_aa: CASSFQRTPLHF
d_call: NA; clone_size: NA; v_call: TRBV12-3/TRBV12-4; j_call: TRBJ2-3; cdr3_nt: TGTGCCAGCAGACGGGGCAGGAGGACAGATACGCAGTATTTT; cdr3_aa: CASRRGRRTDTQYF
d_call: NA; clone_size: few; v_call: TRBV6-2/TRBV6-3; j_call: TRBJ2-5; cdr3_nt: TGTGCCAGCGTTGAGGACGAAGGACCTCTCGAGACCCAGTACTTC; cdr3_aa: CASVEDEGPLETQYF
d_call: TRBD2; clone_size: few; v_call: TRBV5-8; j_call: TRBJ2-5; cdr3_nt: TGTGCCAGCGGACTAGCGGGTGGGCCCCAAGAGACCCAGTACTTC; cdr3_aa: CASGLAGGPQETQYF
d_call: NA; clone_size: few; v_call: TRBV7-2; j_call: TRBJ2-7; cdr3_nt: TGTGCCAGCAGCTCCCCGGGACTGGCGGGTCTCGAGCAGTACTTC; cdr3_aa: CASSSPGLAGLEQYF
d_call: TRBD2; clone_size: NA; v_call: TRBV28; j_call: TRBJ2-1; cdr3_nt: TGTGCCAGCAGTCCCGGGACTAGCGGGGGGCACGGTGAGCAGTTCTTC; cdr3_aa: CASSPGTSGGHGEQFF
d_call: NA; clone_size: NA; v_call: TRBV6-2/TRBV6-3; j_call: TRBJ2-7; cdr3_nt: TGTGCCAGCAGTTACTCCAGACGGGAGACCTACGAGCAGTACTTC; cdr3_aa: CASSYSRRETYEQYF
d_call: TRBD1; clone_size: NA; v_call: TRBV4-1; j_call: TRBJ1-1; cdr3_nt: TGCGCCAGCAGCCAAGGGACAGGGGGCTTTGACACTGAAGCTTTCTTT; cdr3_aa: CASSQGTGGFDTEAFF
d_call: TRBD2; clone_size: NA; v_call: TRBV7-2; j_call: TRBJ2-1; cdr3_nt: TGTGCCAGCAGCTTAGCGGCTAGCGGGAGGACCTCCTACAATGAGCAGTTCTTC; cdr3_aa: CASSLAASGRTSYNEQFF
d_call: NA; clone_size: NA; v_call: TRBV12-3/TRBV12-4; j_call: TRBJ1-4; cdr3_nt: TGTGCCAGCAGATGGACATCCTCGAATGAAAAACTGTTTTTT; cdr3_aa: CASRWTSSNEKLFF
d_call: TRBD1; clone_size: NA; v_call: TRBV20-1; j_call: TRBJ2-5; cdr3_nt: TGCAGTGCTAGAGGCCAGATCACAGGGGCGGAGACCCAGTACTTC; cdr3_aa: CSARGQITGAETQYF
d_call: TRBD2; clone_size: NA; v_call: TRBV7-2; j_call: TRBJ2-1; cdr3_nt: TGTGCCAGCAGCTCTAGCGGGGTCAATGAGCAGTTCTTC; cdr3_aa: CASSSSGVNEQFF
d_call: TRBD1; clone_size: NA; v_call: TRBV18; j_call: TRBJ2-7; cdr3_nt: TGTGCCAGCTCACCGGACAGGGTCCGGGACGAGCAGTACTTC; cdr3_aa: CASSPDRVRDEQYF